Listed here are 6 T cell receptor beta chains from one sample, sequenced in a study of CD8 T cells in Susac syndrome. Reverse transcription used about 0.5 to 1 ug RNA and random hexamers. TCRdb processed the immunoSEQ multiplex PCR reads anew with MiXCR; each CDR3 protein has one entry. The table lists approximately 170,000 distinct CDR3 sequences, approximately 92% of them singletons. The sequencing sample was made of CD4+ T cells from PBMCs. The receptors here all came from a human donor in good health.

This clonotype has a single count. This rearrangement joins TRBV6-6 to TRBJ2-3; no clear D gene. The V and J ends lost 6 bases and 0 bases respectively, with 7 bases between them. Germline CDR1 and CDR2: MNHNY and SVGAGI (reference sequence). The CDR3 contains 13 residues. CDR3: CASRVDSTDTQYF. The DNA for the CDR3 is TGTGCCAGCAGAGTAGACAGCACAGATACGCAGTATTTT.

The chain has TRBV6-5 and TRBJ1-1, with TRBD1 as a possible D gene (6 bases). The germline V gene encodes CDR1 MNHEY and CDR2 SVGAGI. The CDR3 is 14 residues long. Trimming removed 7 bases from V and 8 bases from J, with 20 bases in between. DNA for the CDR3: TGTGCCAGCACCCGCGACGGACAGCAAGGGGAAGCTTTCTTT. Translating gives CASTRDGQQGEAFF.

The chain joins TRBV5-1 to TRBJ1-1; TRBD1 is a possible D gene (5 bases). The CDR3 consists of 16 residues. The germline V gene encodes CDR1 SGHRS and CDR2 YFSETQ. Trimming removed 0 bases at V and 0 bases at J, with 12 bases between. The CDR3 reads CASSLVGHTLNTEAFF. DNA for the CDR3: TGCGCCAGCAGCTTGGTTGGACACACCCTGAACACTGAAGCTTTCTTT.

The V and J genes are TRBV19 and TRBJ2-2; 10 bases fit TRBD2. CDR3 length: 18 amino acids. Germline trimming cut 5 bases from V and 5 bases from J; bases unmatched to any gene: 14. CDR1 and CDR2 from the germline V gene are LNHDA and SQIVND (reference sequence). The DNA of the CDR3 is TGTGCCAGTAGTCCCCCCCAGCGGGGGGGCCCGGGTACCGGGGAGCTGTTTTTT. It codes for CASSPPQRGGPGTGELFF.

The CDR3 nucleotides read TGTGCCTGGAGTGCACCCAACAGGGGCGCCTATGGCTACACCTTC. Amino acid sequence: CAWSAPNRGAYGYTF. The chain couples TRBV30 to TRBJ1-2; 7 bases map to TRBD1. Germline lookup yields CDR1 GTSNPN and CDR2 SVGIG (reference sequence). V shed 1 base and J 4 bases; nucleotides not matched to a gene: 9. This CDR3 region has 15 residues.

This clonotype is medium-sized by share. The chain couples TRBV3-1 to TRBJ2-7; a possible D gene is TRBD2 (5 bases). Trimming removed 5 bases at V and 3 bases at J, with 14 bases between. The CDR3 totals 14 residues. The V gene's germline CDR1 is LGHDT and CDR2 YNNKEL (reference sequence). The CDR3 here is CASSSSNSDYEQYF. The CDR3 DNA sequence: TGTGCCAGCAGCTCCAGCAATAGCGACTACGAGCAGTACTTC.